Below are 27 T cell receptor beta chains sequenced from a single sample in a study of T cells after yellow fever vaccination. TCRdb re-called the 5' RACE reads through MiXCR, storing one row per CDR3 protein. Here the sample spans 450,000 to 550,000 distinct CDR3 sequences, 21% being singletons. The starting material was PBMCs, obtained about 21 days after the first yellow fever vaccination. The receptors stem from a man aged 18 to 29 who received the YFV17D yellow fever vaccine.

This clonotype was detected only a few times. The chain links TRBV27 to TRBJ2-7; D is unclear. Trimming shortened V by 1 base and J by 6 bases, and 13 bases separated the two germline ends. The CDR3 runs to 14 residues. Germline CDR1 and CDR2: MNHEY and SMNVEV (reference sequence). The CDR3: CASSLYSPAGEQYF. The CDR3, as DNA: TGTGCCAGCAGTTTATACTCTCCCGCTGGCGAGCAGTACTTC.

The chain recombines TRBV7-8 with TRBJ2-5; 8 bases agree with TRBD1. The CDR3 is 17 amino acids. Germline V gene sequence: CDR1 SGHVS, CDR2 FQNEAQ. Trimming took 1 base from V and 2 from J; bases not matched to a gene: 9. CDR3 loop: CASSLGVQGASQETQYF. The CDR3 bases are TGTGCCAGCAGCTTAGGAGTCCAGGGGGCTTCGCAAGAGACCCAGTACTTC.

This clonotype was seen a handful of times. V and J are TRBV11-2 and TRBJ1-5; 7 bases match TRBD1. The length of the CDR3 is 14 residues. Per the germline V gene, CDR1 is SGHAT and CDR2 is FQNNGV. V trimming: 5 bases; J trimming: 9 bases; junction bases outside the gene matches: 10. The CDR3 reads CASSLGQVGGPQHF. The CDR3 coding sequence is TGTGCCAGCAGCCTAGGACAGGTTGGAGGGCCCCAGCATTTT.

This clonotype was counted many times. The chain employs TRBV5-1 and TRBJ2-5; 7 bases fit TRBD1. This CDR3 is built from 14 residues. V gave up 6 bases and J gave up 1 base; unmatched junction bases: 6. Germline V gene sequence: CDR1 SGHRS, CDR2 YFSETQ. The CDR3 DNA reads TGCGCCAGCACCCAGGGGGACAGCCAAGAGACCCAGTACTTC. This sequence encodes CASTQGDSQETQYF.

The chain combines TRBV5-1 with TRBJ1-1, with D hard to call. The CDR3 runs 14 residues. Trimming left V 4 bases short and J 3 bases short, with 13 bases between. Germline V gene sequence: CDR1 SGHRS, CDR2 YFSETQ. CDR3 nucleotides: TGCGCCAGCAGCATTCAGCCCCGGGACACTGAAGCTTTCTTT. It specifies CASSIQPRDTEAFF.

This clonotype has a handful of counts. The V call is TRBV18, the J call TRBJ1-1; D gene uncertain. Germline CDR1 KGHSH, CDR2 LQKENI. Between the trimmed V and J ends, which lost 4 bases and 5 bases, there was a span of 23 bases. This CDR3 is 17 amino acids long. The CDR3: CASSLYRSGGFVTEAFF. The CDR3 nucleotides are TGTGCCAGCTCACTATACAGAAGTGGAGGGTTTGTGACTGAAGCTTTCTTT.

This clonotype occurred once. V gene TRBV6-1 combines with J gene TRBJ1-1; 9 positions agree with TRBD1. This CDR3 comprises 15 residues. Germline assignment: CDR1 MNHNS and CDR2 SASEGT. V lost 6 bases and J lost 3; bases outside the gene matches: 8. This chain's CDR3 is CASRAMTGGDTEAFF. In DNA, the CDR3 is TGTGCCAGCAGGGCGATGACAGGGGGGGACACTGAAGCTTTCTTT.

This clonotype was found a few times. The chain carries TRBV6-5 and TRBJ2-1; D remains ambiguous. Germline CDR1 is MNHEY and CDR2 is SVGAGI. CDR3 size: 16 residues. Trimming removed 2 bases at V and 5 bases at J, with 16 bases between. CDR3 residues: CASSYRSRLLNNEQFF. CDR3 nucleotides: TGTGCCAGCAGTTACCGGTCCCGACTCCTCAACAATGAGCAGTTCTTC.

CDR3 in DNA: TGTGCCAGCAGCCAAGATATTCAGACTAGCGGGTCCTACGAGCAGTACGTC. It specifies CASSQDIQTSGSYEQYV. The chain combines TRBV3-1 with TRBJ2-7; 10 bases are shared with TRBD2. Germline loops: CDR1 LGHDT, CDR2 YNNKEL (reference sequence). The CDR3 extends over 17 amino acids. The J segment lost 1 base and the V segment lost 0 bases, leaving 6 bases of the junction unmatched.

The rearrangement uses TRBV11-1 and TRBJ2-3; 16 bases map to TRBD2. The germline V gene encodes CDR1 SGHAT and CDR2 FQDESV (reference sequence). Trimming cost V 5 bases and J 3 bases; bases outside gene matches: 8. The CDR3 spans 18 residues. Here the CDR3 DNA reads TGTGCCAGCAGCCCCGGGACTAGCGGGGGGGCCTGGACAGATACGCAGTATTTT. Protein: CASSPGTSGGAWTDTQYF. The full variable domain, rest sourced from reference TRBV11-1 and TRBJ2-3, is EAEVAQSPRYKITEKSQAVAFWCDPISGHATLYWYRQILGQGPELLVQFQDESVVDDSQLPKDRFSAERLKGVDSTLKIQPAELGDSAMYLCASSPGTSGGAWTDTQYFGPGTRLTVL.

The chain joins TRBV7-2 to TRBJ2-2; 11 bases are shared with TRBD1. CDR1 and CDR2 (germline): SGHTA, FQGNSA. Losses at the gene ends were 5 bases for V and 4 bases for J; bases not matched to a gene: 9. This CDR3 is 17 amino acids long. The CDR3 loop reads CASSPRGQGAPTGELFF. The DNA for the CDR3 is TGTGCCAGCAGCCCCAGAGGACAGGGGGCGCCCACCGGGGAGCTGTTTTTT.

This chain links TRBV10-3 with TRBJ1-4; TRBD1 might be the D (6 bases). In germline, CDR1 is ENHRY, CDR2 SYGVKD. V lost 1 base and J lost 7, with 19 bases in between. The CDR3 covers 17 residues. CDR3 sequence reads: CAISEFPPRGAREKLFF. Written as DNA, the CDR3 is TGTGCCATCAGTGAGTTCCCTCCCCGGGGGGCGCGTGAAAAACTGTTTTTT.

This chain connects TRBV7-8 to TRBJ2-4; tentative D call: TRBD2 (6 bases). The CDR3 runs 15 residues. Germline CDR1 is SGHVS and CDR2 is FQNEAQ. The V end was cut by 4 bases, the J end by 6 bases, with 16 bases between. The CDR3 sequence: CASSWEEVGGNIQYF. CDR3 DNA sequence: TGTGCCAGCAGCTGGGAGGAAGTTGGCGGAAACATTCAGTACTTC.

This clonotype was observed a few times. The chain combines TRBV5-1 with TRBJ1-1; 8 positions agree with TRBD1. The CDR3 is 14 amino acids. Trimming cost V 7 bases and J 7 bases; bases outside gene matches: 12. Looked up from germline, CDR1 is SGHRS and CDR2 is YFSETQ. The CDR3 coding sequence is TGCGCCAGCTGTCTCTACCAGGGGGCAGGTGAAGCTTTCTTT. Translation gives CASCLYQGAGEAFF.

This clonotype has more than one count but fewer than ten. This chain's CDR3 is CASSSPGQEYGYTF. The CDR3 nucleotides are TGTGCCAGCAGCTCGCCGGGACAGGAATATGGCTACACCTTC. The gene calls are TRBV7-9 and TRBJ1-2; 8 bases are shared with TRBD1. CDR1 is SEHNR and CDR2 is FQNEAQ in the germline V gene (reference sequence). The CDR3 is 14 amino acids. With 4 bases clipped from V and 5 bases from J, the junction kept 6 bases outside the gene matches. The full variable domain, rest sourced from reference TRBV7-9 and TRBJ1-2, is DTGVSQNPRHKITKRGQNVTFRCDPISEHNRLYWYRQTLGQGPEFLTYFQNEAQLEKSRLLSDRFSAERPKGSFSTLEIQRTEQGDSAMYLCASSSPGQEYGYTFGSGTRLTVV.

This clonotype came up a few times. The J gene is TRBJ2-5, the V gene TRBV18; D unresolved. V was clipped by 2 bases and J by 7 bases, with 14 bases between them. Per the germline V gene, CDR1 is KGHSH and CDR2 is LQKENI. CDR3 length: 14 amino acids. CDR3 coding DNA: TGTGCCAGCTCACCAGTCGGCCTCCACGGGACCCAGTACTTC. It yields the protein CASSPVGLHGTQYF. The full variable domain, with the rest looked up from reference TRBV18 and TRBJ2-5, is NAGVMQNPRHLVRRRGQEARLRCSPMKGHSHVYWYRQLPEEGLKFMVYLQKENIIDESGMPKERFSAEFPKEGPSILRIQQVVRGDSAAYFCASSPVGLHGTQYFGPGTRLLVL.

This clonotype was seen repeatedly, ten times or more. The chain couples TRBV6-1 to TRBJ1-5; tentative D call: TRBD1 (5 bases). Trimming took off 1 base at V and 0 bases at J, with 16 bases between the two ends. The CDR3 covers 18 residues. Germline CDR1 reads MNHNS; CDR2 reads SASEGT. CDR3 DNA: TGTGCCAGCAGTGAAGGGGGCGCGTCCCTCTATAGCAATCAGCCCCAGCATTTT. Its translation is CASSEGGASLYSNQPQHF.

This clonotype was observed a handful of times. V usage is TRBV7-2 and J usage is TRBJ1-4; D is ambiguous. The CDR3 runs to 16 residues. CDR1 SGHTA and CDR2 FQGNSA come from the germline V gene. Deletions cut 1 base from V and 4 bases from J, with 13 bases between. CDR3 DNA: TGTGCCAGCAGCTTAGGCCTGGGAATTGGTAATGAAAAACTGTTTTTT. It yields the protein CASSLGLGIGNEKLFF.

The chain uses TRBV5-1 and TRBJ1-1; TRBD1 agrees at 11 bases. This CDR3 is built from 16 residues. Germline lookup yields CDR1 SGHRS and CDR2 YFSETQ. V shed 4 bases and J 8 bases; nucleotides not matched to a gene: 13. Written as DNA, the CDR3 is TGCGCCAGCAGCATTGTGTCTGGACAGGGGGCTCCCGAAGCTTTCTTT. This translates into CASSIVSGQGAPEAFF.

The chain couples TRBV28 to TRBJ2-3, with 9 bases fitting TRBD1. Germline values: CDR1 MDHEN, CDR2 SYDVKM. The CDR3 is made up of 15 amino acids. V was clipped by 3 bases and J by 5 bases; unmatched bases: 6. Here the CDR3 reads CASSLEGQGKDTQYF. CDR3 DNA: TGTGCCAGCAGTTTGGAGGGACAGGGAAAAGATACGCAGTATTTT.

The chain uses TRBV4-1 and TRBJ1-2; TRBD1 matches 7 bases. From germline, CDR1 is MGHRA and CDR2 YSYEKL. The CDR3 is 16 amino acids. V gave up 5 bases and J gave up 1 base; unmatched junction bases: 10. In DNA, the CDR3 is TGCGCCAGCAGCGCCCGCCGGGACAGAATTAACTATGGCTACACCTTC. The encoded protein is CASSARRDRINYGYTF.

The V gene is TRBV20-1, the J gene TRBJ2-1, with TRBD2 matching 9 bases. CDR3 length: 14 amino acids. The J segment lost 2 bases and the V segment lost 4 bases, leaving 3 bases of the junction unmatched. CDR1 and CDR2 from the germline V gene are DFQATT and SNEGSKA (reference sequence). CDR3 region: CSAMSGGPYNEQFF. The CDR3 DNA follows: TGCAGTGCTATGAGCGGGGGGCCCTACAATGAGCAGTTCTTC.

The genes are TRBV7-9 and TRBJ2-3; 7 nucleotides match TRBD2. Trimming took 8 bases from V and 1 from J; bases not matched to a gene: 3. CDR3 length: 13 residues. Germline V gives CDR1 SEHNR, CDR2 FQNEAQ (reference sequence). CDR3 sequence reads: CASGTSGTDTQYF. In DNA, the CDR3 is TGTGCCAGCGGAACTAGCGGCACAGATACGCAGTATTTT.

In DNA form, the CDR3 reads TGTGCTAGTGGTGCTCGGTGGGCCTACAATGAGCAGTTCTTC. Amino acid sequence: CASGARWAYNEQFF. The V and J genes are TRBV12-5 and TRBJ2-1; unclear D gene. Germline V CDR1 and CDR2: LGHNT, FRNRAP. Trimming took off 5 bases at V and 2 bases at J, with 10 bases between the two ends. The CDR3 has 14 residues.

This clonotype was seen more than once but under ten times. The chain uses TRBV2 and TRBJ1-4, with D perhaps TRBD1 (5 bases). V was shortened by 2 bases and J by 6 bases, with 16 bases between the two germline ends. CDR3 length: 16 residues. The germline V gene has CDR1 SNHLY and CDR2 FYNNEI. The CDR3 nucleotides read TGTGCCAGCAGTGAATGGGAATGGGGGGTTTATGAAAAACTGTTTTTT. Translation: CASSEWEWGVYEKLFF.

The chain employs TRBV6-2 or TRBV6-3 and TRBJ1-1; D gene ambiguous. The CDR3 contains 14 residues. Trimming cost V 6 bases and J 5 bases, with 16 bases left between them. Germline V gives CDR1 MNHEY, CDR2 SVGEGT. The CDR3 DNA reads TGTGCCAGCAGATGGGTCACGGGTAGGACTGAAGCTTTCTTT. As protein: CASRWVTGRTEAFF.

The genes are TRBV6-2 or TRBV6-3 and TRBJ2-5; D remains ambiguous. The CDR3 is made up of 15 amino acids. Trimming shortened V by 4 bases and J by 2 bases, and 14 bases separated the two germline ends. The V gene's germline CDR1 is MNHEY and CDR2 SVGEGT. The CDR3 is CASSFHQLGQETQYF. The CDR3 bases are TGTGCCAGCAGTTTCCATCAACTGGGTCAAGAGACCCAGTACTTC.